These 26 T cell receptor beta chains were sequenced from one sample in a study of blood T cell repertoires in COVID-19. The assay was immunoSEQ multiplex PCR, and TCRdb's table has in-frame clones only and misses some. The table includes about 40,000 clones, about 85% detected once. The sequencing sample was made of peripheral blood. Receptor source: a man older than 75 with active or convalescent COVID-19.

This clone was recorded a few times. The V gene is TRBV6-5, the J gene TRBJ2-2, with D uncertain. The germline gives CDR1 MNHEY, CDR2 SVGAGI. Deletions cut 0 bases from V and 1 base from J, with 9 bases between. CDR3 size: 16 residues. The CDR3 DNA follows: TGTGCCAGCAGTTACTCCCCACAGCTGAACACCGGGGAGCTGTTTTTT. Its protein product is CASSYSPQLNTGELFF.

In its sample, this clone was seen a few times. The chain combines TRBV5-1 with TRBJ2-7, with TRBD1 matching 8 bases. Per germline, CDR1 SGHRS and CDR2 YFSETQ. The CDR3 runs 17 residues. J lost 0 bases, V lost 4 bases, and 12 bases had no gene match. The CDR3 reads CASSPWGTGGSSYEQYF. CDR3 sequence (DNA): TGCGCCAGCAGCCCGTGGGGAACAGGGGGAAGCTCCTACGAGCAGTACTTC.

This chain joins TRBV13 and TRBJ2-2; D might be TRBD2 (6 bases). The CDR3 spans 15 residues. The germline V and J ends were trimmed by 2 bases and 5 bases, with 12 bases remaining between them. The germline CDR1 and CDR2 sequences are PRHDT and FYEKMQ (reference sequence). The CDR3, as DNA: TGTGCCAGCAGCTTACGCGGGACCCTGACCGGGGAGCTGTTTTTT. Its translation is CASSLRGTLTGELFF.

The chain joins TRBV7-2 to TRBJ2-3; the D gene is possibly TRBD2 (6 bases). V lost 8 bases, J lost 0 bases, and 12 bases lay in between. The germline V gene has CDR1 SGHTA and CDR2 FQGNSA. This CDR3 spans 14 amino acids. The chain's CDR3 is CASAPAGSTDTQYF. The CDR3 nucleotides read TGTGCCAGCGCCCCGGCGGGAAGCACAGATACGCAGTATTTT.

The gene calls are TRBV2 and TRBJ1-3; D is possibly TRBD1 (6 bases). CDR1 is SNHLY and CDR2 is FYNNEI in the germline V gene. V was shortened by 6 bases and J by 0 bases, with 18 bases between the two germline ends. CDR3 length: 17 amino acids. CDR3 DNA: TGTGCCAGCAGCCCCGCTGGGACACCCGCCTCTGGAAACACCATATATTTT. Encoded protein: CASSPAGTPASGNTIYF.

J is TRBJ1-3 and V is TRBV6-5; D perhaps matches TRBD1 (5 bases). The V end was cut by 6 bases, the J end by 2 bases, with 8 bases between. There are 13 residues in the CDR3. Germline lookup yields CDR1 MNHEY and CDR2 SVGAGI. The CDR3 here is CASRSTAGNTIYF. CDR3 bases: TGTGCCAGCAGGTCGACAGCTGGAAACACCATATATTTT.

This clone showed up just a few times. V is TRBV9 and J is TRBJ1-3, with 10 positions matching TRBD1. Trimming removed 4 bases from V and 7 bases from J; junction bases left unmatched: 2. There are 13 residues in the CDR3. The V gene's germline CDR1 is SGDLS and CDR2 YYNGEE. As DNA, the CDR3 is TGTGCCAGCAGCCTGGACAGGGGGAACACCATATATTTT. Residues: CASSLDRGNTIYF.

The chain uses TRBV29-1 and TRBJ1-1; possible D gene TRBD1, 6 bases. Germline CDR1 is SQVTM and CDR2 is ANQGSEA. V was clipped by 7 bases and J by 1 base, with 13 bases between them. The CDR3 has 13 residues. The CDR3 DNA sequence: TGCAGCGGGACTCCGGGACAGAACACTGAAGCTTTCTTT. Encoded protein: CSGTPGQNTEAFF.

This chain links TRBV2 with TRBJ2-1; D is perhaps TRBD2 (5 bases). The CDR3 runs to 13 residues. Trimming took 10 bases from V and 5 from J, leaving 15 bases between them. Looked up from germline, CDR1 is SNHLY and CDR2 is FYNNEI. CDR3 bases: TGTGCCATACCCCGGGGAAGCGACAATGAGCAGTTCTTC. It translates to CAIPRGSDNEQFF.

The rearrangement joins TRBV5-6 to TRBJ2-2, with TRBD1 matching over 8 bases. V lost 5 bases to trimming and J lost 1 base; unmatched junction nucleotides: 7. The germline V gene has CDR1 SGHDT and CDR2 YYEEEE. CDR3 length: 16 residues. The CDR3 DNA follows: TGTGCCAGCAGGGCGAGGGACAGGATGAACACCGGGGAGCTGTTTTTT. Its protein product is CASRARDRMNTGELFF.

The chain employs TRBV19 and TRBJ1-6; D is unresolved. The CDR3 totals 15 residues. V lost 3 bases and J lost 5, with 11 bases in between. Germline values: CDR1 LNHDA, CDR2 SQIVND (reference sequence). CDR3 sequence reads: CASSIGGRNNSPLHF. CDR3 nucleotides: TGTGCCAGTAGTATTGGTGGCAGGAATAATTCACCCCTCCACTTT.

The rearrangement uses TRBV2 and TRBJ2-3; 8 bases fit TRBD1. CDR3 length: 15 amino acids. Germline assignment: CDR1 SNHLY and CDR2 FYNNEI. With 5 bases clipped from V and 1 base from J, the junction kept 5 bases outside the gene matches. The CDR3 region has the DNA TGTGCCAGCAGTCGACAGGGGACGGGCACAGATACGCAGTATTTT. This gives the protein CASSRQGTGTDTQYF.

The chain couples TRBV4-2 to TRBJ2-7; TRBD2 agrees at 9 bases. CDR3 size: 16 residues. CDR1 and CDR2 (germline): LGHNA, YNFKEQ. With V trimmed by 4 bases and J by 2 bases, 9 bases remained unmatched. The CDR3 sequence is CASSPRLAGATYEQYF. The CDR3 DNA is TGTGCCAGCAGCCCGCGATTAGCGGGGGCTACCTACGAGCAGTACTTC.

This chain uses TRBV5-1 with TRBJ1-1; 7 bases map to TRBD1. In germline, CDR1 is SGHRS, CDR2 YFSETQ. Germline trimming cut 0 bases from V and 0 bases from J; bases unmatched to any gene: 2. The CDR3 is 15 residues long. DNA for the CDR3: TGCGCCAGCAGCTTGGGACAGGGAGTGAACACTGAAGCTTTCTTT. Amino acid sequence: CASSLGQGVNTEAFF.

This chain connects TRBV7-2 to TRBJ2-5; no clear D gene. Deletions cut 4 bases from V and 1 base from J, with 10 bases between. Germline CDR1 and CDR2: SGHTA and FQGNSA. This CDR3 has 14 residues. The CDR3 loop reads CASSSLGPQETQYF. DNA of the CDR3: TGTGCCAGCAGCTCCCTCGGTCCCCAAGAGACCCAGTACTTC.

This clone was counted a single time. The chain employs TRBV24-1 and TRBJ2-3; D might be TRBD1 (5 bases). V lost 7 bases and J lost 3, with 10 bases in between. Germline loops: CDR1 KGHDR, CDR2 SFDVKD. The CDR3 covers 13 residues. The CDR3 DNA reads TGTGCCACCAGCGCGCAGGGTACAGATACGCAGTATTTT. Translated: CATSAQGTDTQYF.

The rearrangement joins TRBV7-8 to TRBJ1-2, with D perhaps TRBD1 (6 bases). V lost 0 bases, J lost 1 base, and 12 bases lay in between. This CDR3 comprises 16 residues. Germline V gene lookup returns CDR1 SGHVS and CDR2 FQNEAQ. Written as DNA, the CDR3 is TGTGCCAGCAGCTTAGCGCACCGGACAGATAACTATGGCTACACCTTC. As protein: CASSLAHRTDNYGYTF. The full variable domain, completed using reference TRBV7-8 and TRBJ1-2, is GAGVSQSPRYKVAKRGQDVALRCDPISGHVSLFWYQQALGQGPEFLTYFQNEAQLDKSGLPSDRFFAERPEGSVSTLKIQRTQQEDSAVYLCASSLAHRTDNYGYTFGSGTRLTVV.

This clone qualifies as medium-sized (0.01 to 0.1%). This chain uses TRBV2 with TRBJ2-7; 10 bases map to TRBD1. Germline CDR1 reads SNHLY; CDR2 reads FYNNEI. The CDR3 loop spans 18 amino acids. The ends lost 7 bases at V and 3 bases at J; junction bases unmatched: 18. CDR3 sequence reads: CASNSGTGADRRHYEQYF. DNA for the CDR3: TGTGCCAGCAATTCCGGGACAGGGGCCGATCGTCGCCACTACGAGCAGTACTTC. Drawing the rest from reference TRBV2 and TRBJ2-7, the complete variable domain is EPEVTQTPSHQVTQMGQEVILRCVPISNHLYFYWYRQILGQKVEFLVSFYNNEISEKSEIFDDQFSVERPDGSNFTLKIRSTKLEDSAMYFCASNSGTGADRRHYEQYFGPGTRLTVT.

The chain has TRBV28 and TRBJ1-2; D is undetermined. V was cut by 5 bases and J by 8 bases, with 12 bases left in between. This CDR3 has 12 residues. Germline loops: CDR1 MDHEN, CDR2 SYDVKM. For the CDR3, the DNA is TGTGCCAGCAGTGAGGCACAAAGGGGCTACACCTTC. Translation: CASSEAQRGYTF.

The chain combines TRBV5-6 with TRBJ2-7, with TRBD1 as a possible D gene (5 bases). V was trimmed by 0 bases and J by 2 bases, leaving 12 bases between them. This CDR3 spans 15 amino acids. Germline CDR1 reads SGHDT; CDR2 reads YYEEEE. The CDR3 is CASSLAPLGAYEQYF. CDR3 coding DNA: TGTGCCAGCAGCTTGGCCCCTCTAGGGGCCTACGAGCAGTACTTC.

This chain uses TRBV7-7 with TRBJ2-5; 8 bases agree with TRBD1. V lost 5 bases and J lost 5; bases outside the gene matches: 10. This CDR3 contains 15 residues. CDR1 is SSHAT, CDR2 FNYEAQ, per germline (reference sequence). The CDR3 DNA follows: TGTGCCAGCAGCAGAGGATCAGGGGGCCGGGAGACCCAGTACTTC. Translation gives CASSRGSGGRETQYF.

CDR3 nucleotide sequence: TGCAGCGTTGTCGTCCTGGGGCCAGAGACCCAGTACTTC. Translated: CSVVVLGPETQYF. The chain recombines TRBV29-1 with TRBJ2-5; TRBD1 might be the D (5 bases). The CDR3 spans 13 residues. Trimming took 4 bases from V and 4 from J, leaving 13 bases between them. Germline V gene lookup returns CDR1 SQVTM and CDR2 ANQGSEA.

J is TRBJ2-1 and V is TRBV15; unclear D gene. Germline assignment: CDR1 LNHNV and CDR2 YYDKDF (reference sequence). CDR3 length: 14 residues. Trimming removed 2 bases at V and 1 base at J, with 6 bases between. The CDR3 loop reads CATSRTGSYNEQFF. In DNA form, the CDR3 reads TGTGCCACCAGCAGAACGGGTTCCTACAATGAGCAGTTCTTC.

V usage is TRBV9 and J usage is TRBJ2-5, with 11 positions matching TRBD2. There are 15 residues in the CDR3. V lost 0 bases and J lost 4; bases outside the gene matches: 2. Germline loops: CDR1 SGDLS, CDR2 YYNGEE. The CDR3 sequence is CASSVDGLAGETQYF. Written as DNA, the CDR3 is TGTGCCAGCAGCGTAGATGGACTAGCGGGAGAGACCCAGTACTTC. Full variable domain (remainder filled in from reference TRBV9 and TRBJ2-5): DSGVTQTPKHLITATGQRVTLRCSPRSGDLSVYWYQQSLDQGLQFLIQYYNGEERAKGNILERFSAQQFPDLHSELNLSSLELGDSALYFCASSVDGLAGETQYFGPGTRLLVL.

This chain connects TRBV5-1 to TRBJ2-7; TRBD2 might be the D (5 bases). CDR1 is SGHRS and CDR2 is YFSETQ in the germline V gene. This CDR3 has 13 amino acids. The V end lost 5 bases, the J end lost 0 bases, and 9 bases lay between the germline ends. The CDR3 loop is CASSEGSSYEQYF. CDR3 nucleotide sequence: TGCGCCAGCAGTGAGGGTAGCTCCTACGAGCAGTACTTC.

This sequence joins TRBV4-3 and TRBJ1-1; perhaps TRBD1 as D (6 bases). V lost 2 bases and J 0 bases, leaving 10 bases between the germline ends. CDR3 length: 15 residues. Germline assignment: CDR1 LGHNA and CDR2 YSLEER. In DNA, the CDR3 is TGCGCCAGCAGCCAATTGGACAGATTGAACACTGAAGCTTTCTTT. Its translation: CASSQLDRLNTEAFF.